This is a list of T cell receptor beta chains from one sample in a study of identical twins. From the 5' RACE reads, TCRdb called clonotypes with MiXCR, one entry per CDR3 protein. The table lists some 1,700,000 distinct CDR3 sequences, about 32% of them singletons. Sequencing was carried out using cord blood. The receptors come from a newborn girl in good health. The CDR3 runs from the conserved cysteine through the conserved F or W. The D gene is left open where the match is weak. The size of a clone is reported for some rows only, either as once, few or many, or as a class for expanded clones.

j_call clone_size d_call v_call cdr3_nt cdr3_aa
TRBJ1-6 once NA TRBV4-1 TGCGCCAGCAGCCAAGTCAGCACGAATTCACCCCTCCACTTT CASSQVSTNSPLHF
TRBJ1-2 few NA TRBV5-6 TGTGCCAGCAGCTTGACAGGGAGGGCTAACTATGGCTACACCTTC CASSLTGRANYGYTF
TRBJ2-3 few NA TRBV15 TGTGCCACCAGCAGAGTGATGGCCCTTGATACGCAGTATTTT CATSRVMALDTQYF
TRBJ2-6 NA NA TRBV4-2 TGTGCCAGCAGCCAACAAGCTCACTCTGGGGCCAACGTCCTGACTTTC CASSQQAHSGANVLTF
TRBJ2-5 few NA TRBV20-1 TGCAGTGCTACAACCGGGACCCAGTACTTC CSATTGTQYF
TRBJ2-5 NA NA TRBV2 TGTGCCAGCAGCTACGTTACCGGGACCATCCAAGAGACCCAGTACTTC CASSYVTGTIQETQYF
TRBJ1-2 many TRBD1 TRBV12-3/TRBV12-4 TGTGCCAGCAGGACAGGGATCTCTAGCGGCTACACCTTC CASRTGISSGYTF
TRBJ1-5 few TRBD1 TRBV25-1 TGTGCCAGCAGTGGACAGGGCCCCAATCAGCCCCAGCATTTT CASSGQGPNQPQHF
TRBJ2-7 NA TRBD2 TRBV20-1 TGCAGTGCGCTAGAGCGGGGCTCCTACGAGCAGTACTTC CSALERGSYEQYF
TRBJ2-7 few TRBD2 TRBV12-3/TRBV12-4 TGTGCCAGCAGCCCCGGGACTAGCGCCTACAATGAGCAGTACTTC CASSPGTSAYNEQYF
TRBJ2-7 few TRBD1 TRBV27 TGTGCCAGCAGTTTATCGTGGGACAGGGTTTACGAGCAGTACTTC CASSLSWDRVYEQYF
TRBJ1-6 NA NA TRBV27 TGTGCCAGCAGTTTGGTAGGGGTTCGAAATTCACCCCTCCACTTT CASSLVGVRNSPLHF
TRBJ2-3 many NA TRBV5-6 TGTGCCAGCAGTTGGGGGACCGGAACAGATACGCAGTATTTT CASSWGTGTDTQYF
TRBJ2-1 many NA TRBV5-1 TGCGCCAGCAGCTTGGACTCACTCCCCCACAATGAGCAGTTCTTC CASSLDSLPHNEQFF
TRBJ2-1 NA TRBD2 TRBV7-9 TGTGCCAGCAGCTTAGGCGGGAGAGGCACACGAAACAATGAGCAGTTCTTC CASSLGGRGTRNNEQFF
TRBJ2-7 NA NA TRBV28 TGTGCCGGCAGTCCGCCGGGCGTAACCTACGAGCAGTACTTC CAGSPPGVTYEQYF
TRBJ1-2 NA NA TRBV29-1 TGCAGCGTTGAACCCGCATCCTATGGCTACACCTTC CSVEPASYGYTF
TRBJ2-1 few TRBD2 TRBV7-6 TGTGCCAGCAGCTTAGAACCCTGGGGACTAGCGGATAACAATGAGCAGTTCTTC CASSLEPWGLADNNEQFF
TRBJ1-4 NA NA TRBV4-1 TGCGCCAGCAGCCTGTTGGACCTTCGGCGGGAAAAACTGTTTTTT CASSLLDLRREKLFF
TRBJ2-7 NA TRBD1 TRBV3-1 TGTGCCAGTAGTAGACCGGGACAGGGATACAATGAGCAGTACTTC CASSRPGQGYNEQYF
TRBJ2-1 few NA TRBV28 TGTGCCAGCAGTCCCAACCCGACAGGGAGGGCCTACAATGAGCAGTTCTTC CASSPNPTGRAYNEQFF
TRBJ2-3 NA TRBD1 TRBV4-1 TGCGCCAGCAGCGGCGGACAGGGGGCGCGAGATACGCGGTATTTT CASSGGQGARDTRYF
TRBJ2-7 many NA TRBV20-1 TGCAGTGCTAGTGCTGGCGGAGAACGGACAGCCTACGAGCAGTACTTC CSASAGGERTAYEQYF
TRBJ1-1 few NA TRBV20-1 TGCAGTGCTAGATGGGGGGACACTGAAGCTTTCTTT CSARWGDTEAFF